This T cell receptor beta chain was sequenced for a study of cytotoxic CD8 clonotypes in ibrutinib-treated CLL. Study as a whole: Response sampling came at median roughly a year of treatment, ranging 6 to 36 months.

Study-wide points: Public clonotypes proved infrequent, and on treatment they shrank or remained steady. Higher clonality was seen at ibrutinib response and a return toward baseline at progression.

The CDR3 covers 13 residues. The germline V and J ends were trimmed by 7 bases and 5 bases, with 15 bases remaining between them. CDR1 is SGHAT, CDR2 FQNNGV, per germline. Depth targeted 1 in 200,000 to 1 in 1 million T cells, averaging approximately 10x coverage per clonotype. Clones were sequenced by immunoSEQ multiplex PCR, and TCRdb holds only the in-frame ones, with some missing. Of approximately 48,000 clones detected, 45% to 55% appear once; the ten largest clones hold roughly 33%. Remarks on this clone: Its antigen remains unidentified.

The chain is built from TRBV11-2 and TRBJ2-7; D not certain. Sample: PBMCs, taken after 12 months of ibrutinib treatment. This receptor was taken from a human donor with chronic lymphocytic leukemia. The CDR3: CASNHQKTDEQYF. For the CDR3, the DNA is TGTGCCAGCAACCACCAGAAGACGGACGAGCAGTACTTC.